This entry is about one T cell receptor beta chain. The junction had 6 bases not matched to a gene; V was cut back by 8 bases and J by 3 bases. The CDR3 loop spans 14 amino acids. CDR1 is MNHEY, CDR2 SVGAGI, per germline. The entry originates in a study of control samples from healthy donors and cancer patients. The assay was immunoSEQ multiplex PCR, and TCRdb's table has in-frame clones only and misses some. The sample has under 200,000 clones; approximately 93% are singletons. The sample taken for sequencing was blood. V is TRBV6-5 and J is TRBJ2-2, with 7 nucleotides matching TRBD2. The TCR was taken from a woman aged 40 to 50 in good health. As DNA, the CDR3 is TGTGCCAGCGCGAGAAGCGGGGACACCGGGGAGCTGTTTTTT. Amino acids: CASARSGDTGELFF.